This T cell receptor beta chain was sequenced for a study of CD8+CD57+ T cells in acquired aplastic anemia. Overall study context: Each DNA sample taken from sorted CD4+ and CD8+ cells came to 3.2 ug on average.

Patients who underwent sequencing had shown CD8+CD57+ cell expansion by flow cytometry. The TCR beta profiling, which covered VDJ combination and CDR3 sequence, was carried out using genomic DNA as the template. TCRdb reprocessed the reads with MiXCR, giving one entry per CDR3 protein. The profile covers about 160,000 distinct CDR3 sequences, with less than 60% appearing a single time and approximately 3% taken by the ten largest. Per germline, CDR1 LNHDA and CDR2 SQIVND (reference sequence). The CDR3 runs 15 residues. Trimming took 3 bases from V and 2 from J, leaving 11 bases between them. Specimen: sorted CD4+, CD8+, or CD8+CD57+ T cells (not recorded which) from PBMCs. The clonotype was recovered from a human donor with aplastic anemia. The chain recombines TRBV19 with TRBJ2-1, with D perhaps TRBD2 (5 bases). CDR3 sequence (DNA): TGTGCCAGTAGTATCTCGGGGAACGCCTACAATGAGCAGTTCTTC. It translates to CASSISGNAYNEQFF.